Sequencing of this T cell receptor beta chain was carried out in a study of blood T cell repertoires in COVID-19. In the study overall: There were acute and convalescent COVID-19 samples, and they came from the United States, Italy and Spain. In each case, the material was cDNA or gDNA derived from T cells, B-cell-depleted T cells, or PBMCs.

This CDR3 has 14 amino acids. From germline, CDR1 is ENHRY and CDR2 SYGVKD. Trimming removed 6 bases at V and 0 bases at J, with 11 bases between. Under the authors' procedure: Amplification of reference gene primers provided the estimated nucleated cell counts. Libraries were prepared by immunoSEQ multiplex PCR; TCRdb keeps only in-frame clonotypes and omits some of them. The DNA gave D and trimming, while V, J and clone size come from that table. The sample records tens of thousands of clones, around 90% being singletons. This clonotype was sampled from a woman of 80 years or more with active COVID-19. This chain connects TRBV10-3 to TRBJ1-1, with D possibly matching TRBD1 (6 bases). Sequences were obtained from peripheral blood. For the CDR3, the DNA is TGTGCCATCAGGGCAGGGGTCTTGAACACTGAAGCTTTCTTT. As protein: CAIRAGVLNTEAFF.